A selection of T cell receptor beta chains follows, all from one sample in a study of T cells in Graves' hyperthyroidism and ophthalmopathy. One entry per CDR3 protein results from TCRdb running MiXCR on the multiplex PCR reads. The sample has roughly 800,000 distinct CDR3 sequences; over 35% are singletons. Sequenced input: blood. These receptor sequences come from a man aged 18 to 29 with Graves' hyperthyroidism. Both conserved end residues are part of each CDR3. The order of the fields is D gene, clone size, J gene, V gene, CDR3 protein, CDR3 DNA. D genes are given only for firm matches. Not all rows give a size; the values are once, few, many and, for expanded clones, a class.

NA | NA | TRBJ1-3 | TRBV19 | CATSGEEPGNTIYF | TGTGCCACCTCCGGCGAAGAACCTGGAAACACCATATATTTT
TRBD1 | many | TRBJ2-7 | TRBV2 | CASSWGQDSYEQYF | TGTGCCAGCAGTTGGGGACAGGACTCCTACGAGCAGTACTTC
TRBD1 | NA | TRBJ2-3 | TRBV2 | CASSGDRGSTDTQYF | TGTGCCAGCAGTGGGGACAGGGGGAGCACAGATACGCAGTATTTT
NA | many | TRBJ2-7 | TRBV5-1 | CASALTLSLDEQYF | TGCGCCAGTGCATTAACTCTCTCGTTAGACGAGCAGTACTTC
NA | many | TRBJ2-2 | TRBV7-6 | CASSLRRGEGNTGELFF | TGTGCCAGCAGCTTAAGGCGGGGAGAAGGGAACACCGGGGAGCTGTTTTTT
NA | NA | TRBJ1-1 | TRBV4-2 | CASSQGQGSLSMNTEAFF | TGTGCCAGCAGCCAAGGGCAGGGGAGCCTATCAATGAACACTGAAGCTTTCTTT
NA | few | TRBJ1-2 | TRBV7-9 | CASSHPSGLPAGYTF | TGCGCCAGCAGCCACCCTTCAGGGCTACCAGCTGGCTACACCTTC
NA | few | TRBJ1-4 | TRBV7-2 | CASSLLLAATNEKLFF | TGTGCCAGCAGCTTACTTCTTGCAGCAACTAATGAAAAACTGTTTTTT
TRBD1 | NA | TRBJ2-7 | TRBV9 | CASSVESQGYEQYF | TGTGCCAGCAGCGTAGAGTCACAGGGGTACGAGCAGTACTTC
NA | few | TRBJ1-1 | TRBV15 | CATSREGGLNTEAFF | TGTGCCACCAGCAGAGAGGGGGGTCTGAACACTGAAGCTTTCTTT
TRBD2 | NA | TRBJ2-7 | TRBV7-9 | CASEAGGAYEQYF | TGTGCCAGCGAGGCGGGGGGGGCCTACGAGCAGTACTTC
NA | NA | TRBJ2-2 | TRBV7-6 | CASSLVARGTGELFF | TGTGCCAGCAGCCTCGTTGCCCGGGGGACCGGGGAGCTGTTTTTT
TRBD1 | NA | TRBJ2-5 | TRBV25-1 | CASSEPTGGETQYF | TGTGCCAGCAGTGAACCCACAGGGGGAGAGACCCAGTACTTC
NA | NA | TRBJ2-5 | TRBV2 | CASIGGRSRETQYF | TGTGCCAGCATAGGGGGGAGATCAAGGGAGACCCAGTACTTC
TRBD2 | many | TRBJ2-7 | TRBV19 | CASSAGGHGEQYF | TGTGCCAGTAGTGCGGGAGGCCACGGGGAGCAGTACTTC
NA | few | TRBJ2-5 | TRBV7-2 | CASSLMEFQATQYF | TGTGCCAGCAGCTTAATGGAGTTTCAAGCGACCCAGTACTTC
NA | few | TRBJ1-5 | TRBV19 | CASSNGGAVLVQPQHF | TGTGCCAGTAGCAACGGGGGGGCCGTTCTGGTTCAGCCCCAGCATTTT
NA | many | TRBJ2-7 | TRBV29-1 | CSVEYRDYEQYF | TGCAGCGTCGAGTACAGGGACTACGAGCAGTACTTC
NA | NA | TRBJ2-7 | TRBV5-6 | CASSLAGRVAYEQYF | TGTGCCAGCAGCTTGGCCGGGCGGGTTGCCTACGAGCAGTACTTC
NA | many | TRBJ2-2 | TRBV29-1 | CSGTILGELFF | TGCAGCGGCACGATCCTCGGGGAGCTGTTTTTT
TRBD1 | many | TRBJ2-7 | TRBV15 | CATSTGQRGNEQYF | TGTGCCACCAGCACGGGACAGAGAGGGAACGAGCAGTACTTC
NA | many | TRBJ2-7 | TRBV20-1 | CSASYGIEQYF | TGCAGTGCTAGTTACGGGATCGAGCAGTACTTC
NA | NA | TRBJ1-1 | TRBV10-3 | CAISAGEATEAFF | TGTGCCATCAGTGCGGGGGAGGCCACTGAAGCTTTCTTT
NA | NA | TRBJ2-6 | TRBV2 | CASSQGPAGGANVLTF | TGTGCCAGCAGCCAGGGGCCCGCGGGAGGGGCCAACGTCCTGACTTTC
TRBD1 | NA | TRBJ1-2 | TRBV25-1 | CATDGQGSYGYTF | TGTGCCACCGACGGACAGGGCAGCTATGGCTACACCTTC
TRBD1 | NA | TRBJ2-7 | TRBV9 | CASSAGGPGQGSYEQYF | TGTGCCAGCAGCGCCGGGGGCCCGGGACAGGGTTCCTACGAGCAGTACTTC
NA | many | TRBJ1-1 | TRBV29-1 | CSERDGDTEAFF | TGCAGCGAACGAGATGGGGATACTGAAGCTTTCTTT
TRBD1 | many | TRBJ1-5 | TRBV7-8 | CASSLYPRGRVEPQHF | TGTGCCAGCAGCTTATACCCCAGGGGGCGCGTGGAGCCCCAGCATTTT
NA | many | TRBJ1-2 | TRBV19 | CASYQGHYGYTF | TGTGCCAGTTATCAGGGACACTATGGCTACACCTTC
NA | few | TRBJ2-5 | TRBV7-2 | CASGLWQQLKETQYF | TGTGCCAGCGGCTTATGGCAACAGTTGAAAGAGACCCAGTACTTC
NA | few | TRBJ2-2 | TRBV5-6 | CASSLAGFTEELFF | TGTGCCAGCAGCTTGGCGGGGTTCACCGAGGAGCTGTTTTTT
NA | NA | TRBJ2-2 | TRBV5-1 | CASSLAVTNTGELFF | TGCGCCAGCAGCTTGGCGGTAACGAACACCGGGGAGCTGTTTTTT
TRBD1 | few | TRBJ1-5 | TRBV20-1 | CSARGGTGPRQPQHF | TGCAGTGCTAGAGGAGGGACAGGGCCACGTCAGCCCCAGCATTTT
NA | few | TRBJ1-5 | TRBV19 | CASSTGWGNQPQHF | TGTGCCAGTTCTACAGGGTGGGGCAATCAGCCCCAGCATTTT
NA | many | TRBJ1-5 | TRBV7-9 | CASSSDIGNQPQHF | TGTGCCAGCAGCTCCGATATAGGCAATCAGCCCCAGCATTTT
TRBD1 | many | TRBJ1-2 | TRBV12-3/TRBV12-4 | CASSRRTGDGYTF | TGTGCCAGCAGTAGAAGGACAGGGGATGGCTACACCTTC
NA | few | TRBJ1-2 | TRBV6-6 | CASSSSGGSGYTF | TGTGCCAGCAGTTCCTCCGGGGGTTCCGGCTACACCTTC
TRBD1 | few | TRBJ1-1 | TRBV20-1 | CSATTGPMNTEAFF | TGCAGTGCTACGACAGGGCCGATGAACACTGAAGCTTTCTTT
NA | many | TRBJ1-6 | TRBV11-2 | CASSQGPYNSPLHF | TGTGCCAGCAGCCAGGGCCCCTATAATTCACCCCTCCACTTT
NA | few | TRBJ2-5 | TRBV7-6 | CASSQESAGLGETQYF | TGCGCCAGCAGCCAAGAATCTGCGGGGTTAGGGGAGACCCAGTACTTC
TRBD1 | many | TRBJ1-5 | TRBV19 | CASSSQTGGTQPQHF | TGTGCCAGTAGTTCCCAGACAGGGGGCACTCAGCCCCAGCATTTT
NA | NA | TRBJ2-7 | TRBV15 | CATSRGVHSYEQYF | TGTGCCACCAGCAGGGGAGTCCATTCCTACGAGCAGTACTTC
NA | NA | TRBJ1-1 | TRBV25-1 | CASSFGPRLSTAFF | TGTGCCAGCAGTTTTGGGCCTAGACTTTCAACAGCTTTCTTT
TRBD1 | many | TRBJ2-5 | TRBV29-1 | CSAIQGDETQYF | TGCAGCGCTATACAGGGGGACGAGACCCAGTACTTC
NA | NA | TRBJ2-7 | TRBV30 | CAWTRGSPYEQYF | TGTGCCTGGACAAGGGGTTCTCCCTACGAGCAGTACTTC